This T cell receptor (beta chain) was recovered during a study of T-cell memory formation after mild COVID-19. MiXCR was run by TCRdb on the 5' RACE reads, yielding one entry per CDR3 protein. The sample contains 350,000 to 450,000 distinct CDR3 sequences, about 19% of which appear only once. With 6 bases removed from V and 2 bases from J, the gap between germline ends came to 14 bases. CDR1 is MNHEY, CDR2 SVGAGI, per germline. CDR3 size: 15 residues. V is TRBV6-5 and J is TRBJ2-1, with TRBD2 as a possible D gene (6 bases). This receptor was taken from an adult woman who had mild COVID-19 (a few samples of this study predate the infection). Cell type and time point are not known. Sequenced sample: PBMCs or a T cell subset sorted from them (not recorded which). CDR3 coding DNA: TGTGCCAGCAGGCCATCGGGGGTCCCCTACAATGAGCAGTTCTTC. It specifies CASRPSGVPYNEQFF.